These 5 T cell receptor beta chains were all obtained from the same sample, sequenced in a study of blood T cell repertoires in COVID-19. The repertoire was sequenced with immunoSEQ multiplex PCR; TCRdb's copy has only in-frame clones and lacks some. Of about 73,000 clones in the sample, nearly 90% were seen once. Source material: peripheral blood. Every receptor here comes from a man older than 75 with acute or convalescent COVID-19.

The chain links TRBV13 to TRBJ1-2, with 7 bases identical to TRBD1. This CDR3 spans 12 amino acids. From germline, CDR1 is PRHDT and CDR2 FYEKMQ (reference sequence). V lost 2 bases, J lost 7 bases, and 1 base stayed unmatched. The CDR3 reads CASSLQGGGYTF. The CDR3 DNA is TGTGCCAGCAGCTTACAGGGGGGTGGCTACACCTTC.

This clone was seen just once. The CDR3, as DNA: TGTGCCAGCAGTTTACCCTGGAGCAATGAGCAGTTCTTC. This codes for CASSLPWSNEQFF. The rearrangement links TRBV12-3 or TRBV12-4 to TRBJ2-1, with D uncertain. The CDR3 runs 13 residues. V was trimmed by 2 bases and J by 6 bases, leaving 8 bases between them.

In its sample, this clone was seen a few times. V is TRBV10-3 and J is TRBJ1-1, with a possible D match to TRBD1 (6 bases). V lost 2 bases to trimming and J lost 6 bases, with 10 bases between them. Germline V gene lookup returns CDR1 ENHRY and CDR2 SYGVKD. The CDR3 covers 13 residues. The CDR3 DNA sequence: TGTGCCATCAGTGAGACAGGGACCGCTGAAGCTTTCTTT. Translated: CAISETGTAEAFF.

This clone was seen just once. V is TRBV5-1 and J is TRBJ2-2; 7 bases are a match to TRBD1. CDR3 length equals 14 residues. V lost 8 bases to trimming and J lost 2 bases; unmatched junction nucleotides: 6. Per the germline V gene, CDR1 is SGHRS and CDR2 is YFSETQ. CDR3 coding DNA: TGCGCCAGTTACCGGGACAGCAACACCGGGGAGCTGTTTTTT. This sequence encodes CASYRDSNTGELFF.

CDR3 region: CASSNQGATYNEQFF. CDR3 nucleotides: TGTGCCAGCTCAAACCAGGGGGCGACCTACAATGAGCAGTTCTTC. The rearrangement uses TRBV18 and TRBJ2-1; 8 positions match TRBD1. This CDR3 spans 15 amino acids. CDR1 KGHSH and CDR2 LQKENI come from the germline V gene. After removal of 5 bases from V and 2 bases from J, the junction contained 5 bases not matched to a gene.